This T cell receptor beta chain came from a study of blood T cell repertoires in COVID-19. Study summary: There were acute and convalescent COVID-19 samples, and they came from the United States, Italy and Spain. Sources were T cells, B-cell-depleted T cells, or PBMCs; the material itself was cDNA or gDNA.

The V segment lost 2 bases and the J segment 5 bases; nucleotides outside the gene matches: 9. The CDR3 spans 16 residues. Germline V gene data show CDR1 as KGHSH and CDR2 as LQKENI. How the authors handled the data: Reference gene primers were amplified, and this amplification served to estimate nucleated cell counts. The table came from immunoSEQ multiplex PCR; TCRdb's copy has only in-frame clones and leaves some out. V and J calls plus clone size are reproduced from that table; the DNA served to infer D and trimming. The sample contains over 350,000 clones, roughly 89% of which appear only once. The chain has TRBV18 and TRBJ2-1; TRBD1 agrees at 7 bases. Input material: peripheral blood. This clonotype originated in a woman aged 25-40 years with active or convalescent COVID-19. CDR3 sequence (DNA): TGTGCCAGCTCACCAACATGGAACAGGGGCGACAATGAGCAGTTCTTC. Protein sequence: CASSPTWNRGDNEQFF.